This entry concerns a single T cell receptor beta chain. TCRdb's copy holds only in-frame clones and misses some; the assay was immunoSEQ multiplex PCR. The sample has about 110,000 clones, approximately 82% seen once; the top ten hold around 6.6%. These data belong to a study of control samples from healthy donors and cancer patients. This sequence was found in a young man in good health. The sample taken for sequencing was blood.

Here the CDR3 DNA reads TGTGCCATCGGAGGACAGGGGCGGAGGCAGCCCCAGCATTTT. Translation gives CAIGGQGRRQPQHF. The rearrangement uses TRBV19 and TRBJ1-5, with TRBD1 matching 9 bases. The CDR3 sequence is 14 residues long. V was clipped by 10 bases and J by 7 bases; unmatched bases: 11. Germline CDR1 reads LNHDA; CDR2 reads SQIVND (reference sequence).